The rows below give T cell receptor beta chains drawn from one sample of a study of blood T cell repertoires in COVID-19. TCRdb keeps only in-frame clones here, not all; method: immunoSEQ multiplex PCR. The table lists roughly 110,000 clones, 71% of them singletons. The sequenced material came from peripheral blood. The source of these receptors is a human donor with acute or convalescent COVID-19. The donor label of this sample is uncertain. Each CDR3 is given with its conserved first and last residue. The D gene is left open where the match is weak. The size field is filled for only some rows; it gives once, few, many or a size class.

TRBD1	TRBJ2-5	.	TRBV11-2	TGTGCCAGCAGCTTAGGGGCCAGGGGGCGCGGGGAGACCCAGTACTTC	CASSLGARGRGETQYF
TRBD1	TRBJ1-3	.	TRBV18	TGTGCCAGCTCACGGGGACAGGGGGCGCTTGGAAACACCATATATTTT	CASSRGQGALGNTIYF
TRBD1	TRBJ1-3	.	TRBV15	TGTGCCACCAGCAGAGATGGGACAGGTGCTTACTCTGGAAACACCATATATTTT	CATSRDGTGAYSGNTIYF
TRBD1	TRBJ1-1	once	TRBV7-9	TGTGCCAGCAGCGTGGGGACAGGGAACACTGAAGCTTTCTTT	CASSVGTGNTEAFF
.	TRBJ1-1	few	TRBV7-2	TGTGCCAGCAGCTCACAGGGTGGACAGATGAACACTGAAGCTTTCTTT	CASSSQGGQMNTEAFF
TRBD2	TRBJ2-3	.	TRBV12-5	TGTGCTAGTGGTTTGCGAAGCGGGGTAACAGATACGCAGTATTTT	CASGLRSGVTDTQYF
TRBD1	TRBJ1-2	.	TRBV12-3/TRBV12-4	TGTGCCAGCAGCCCGACAGGGGCCTATGGCTACACCTTC	CASSPTGAYGYTF
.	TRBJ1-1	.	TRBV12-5	TGTGCTAGTGGTTTGCGAGAGGCTGAAGCTTTCTTT	CASGLREAEAFF
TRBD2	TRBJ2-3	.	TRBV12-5	TGTGCTAGTGGTTTAGGAGCGGGGTCTAGCACAGATACGCAGTATTTT	CASGLGAGSSTDTQYF
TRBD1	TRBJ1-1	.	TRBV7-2	TGTGCCAGCAGCTTAGGGACAGGGTACGGTGAAGCTTTCTTT	CASSLGTGYGEAFF
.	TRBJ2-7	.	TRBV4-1	TGCGCCAGCAGCCAGCGGGACGGATCCTACGAGCAGTACTTC	CASSQRDGSYEQYF
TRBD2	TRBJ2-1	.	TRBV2	TGTGCCAGCTTAGACATCGGACTAGCGGGGTTCTACAATGAGCAGTTCTTC	CASLDIGLAGFYNEQFF
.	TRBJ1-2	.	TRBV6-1	TGTGCCAGCAGTGAGACCGGGAGTATCTATGGCTACACCTTC	CASSETGSIYGYTF
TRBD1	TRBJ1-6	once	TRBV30	TGTGCCTGGAGGCCTTGGACAGGGAGGAATTCACCCCTCCACTTT	CAWRPWTGRNSPLHF
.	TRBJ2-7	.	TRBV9	TGTGCCAGCAGCGTAGGACAGCTGAGCTCCTACGAGCAGTACTTC	CASSVGQLSSYEQYF
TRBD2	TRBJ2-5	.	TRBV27	TGTGCCAGCAGTCACCGGGGGGGGTGGGAGACCCAGTACTTC	CASSHRGGWETQYF
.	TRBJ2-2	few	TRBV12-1	TGTGCCAGCAGCTTTGCGAGACAGGGGGCGGCGACCGGGGAGCTGTTTTTT	CASSFARQGAATGELFF
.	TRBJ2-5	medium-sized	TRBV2	TGTGCCAGCAGGGAAGACAGGTACCAAGAGACCCAGTACTTC	CASREDRYQETQYF
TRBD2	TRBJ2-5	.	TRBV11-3	TGTGCCAGCAGCCGACTAGCGACAAGTAAGACCCAGTACTTC	CASSRLATSKTQYF
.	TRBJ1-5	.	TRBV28	TGTGCCAGCAGTTTATGGGGGGGTCAGCCCCAGCATTTT	CASSLWGGQPQHF
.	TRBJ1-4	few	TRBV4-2	TGTGCCAGCAGCCAACGGCCAGGCGAGGGTGAAAAACTGTTTTTT	CASSQRPGEGEKLFF
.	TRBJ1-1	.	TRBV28	TGTGCCAGCAGTTTACTGGGGGGTAGGGAAGCTTTCTTT	CASSLLGGREAFF
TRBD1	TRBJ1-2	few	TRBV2	TGTGCCAGCAGTTCTACCGGGACAGGTATTAACTATGGCTACACCTTC	CASSSTGTGINYGYTF
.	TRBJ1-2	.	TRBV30	TGTGCCTGGAGTGTAGGAGATCTCAACTATGGCTACACCTTC	CAWSVGDLNYGYTF
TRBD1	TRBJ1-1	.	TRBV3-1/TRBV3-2	TGTGCCAGCAGGGGACGACAGGGACTCGCTGAAGCTTTCTTT	CASRGRQGLAEAFF
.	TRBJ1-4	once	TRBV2	TGTGCCAGCGTAAACCGGGAAGGGGGTGAAAAACTGTTTTTT	CASVNREGGEKLFF
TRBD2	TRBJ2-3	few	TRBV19	TGTGCCAGTAGGGAGCGGGGGGGCGTCGATACGCAGTATTTT	CASRERGGVDTQYF
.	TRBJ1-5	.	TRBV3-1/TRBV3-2	TGTGCCAGCAGCCTACTAGGGAGTCAGCCCCAGCATTTT	CASSLLGSQPQHF
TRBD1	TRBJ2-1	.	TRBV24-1	TGTGCCACCAGTAGAGGGGGCGAAGATGAGCAGTTCTTC	CATSRGGEDEQFF
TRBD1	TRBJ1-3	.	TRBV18	TGTGCCAGCTCACCATTAACCCCGACAGGGTTCTCTGGAAACACCATATATTTT	CASSPLTPTGFSGNTIYF
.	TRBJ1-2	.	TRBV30	TGTGCCTGGAGTCCCCACCGGGGGGGTCTCCGGGTGGGAGGCTACACCTTC	CAWSPHRGGLRVGGYTF
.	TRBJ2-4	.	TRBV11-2	TGTGCCAGCAGCTCTAGGCTAGCCAAAAACATTCAGTACTTC	CASSSRLAKNIQYF